This T cell receptor (beta chain) was sequenced for a study of response to subunit inactivated influenza vaccine. Whole-study results and caveats: Every seasonal influenza vaccination brings in few new T cells, the authors suggested.

TCRdb ran MiXCR on the RT-PCR reads and lists one entry per CDR3 protein. The sample contains under 800,000 distinct CDR3 sequences, over 11% of which appear only once. There are a few counts of this clonotype. Its antigen is not known. V was shortened by 4 bases and J by 0 bases, with 22 bases between the two germline ends. The length of the CDR3 is 19 residues. Germline V gene sequence: CDR1 ENHRY, CDR2 SYGVKD. The chain carries TRBV10-3 and TRBJ2-1; possibly TRBD2 for D (5 bases). The sample consisted of PBMCs from blood, taken 14 days before vaccination. This TCR came from a man aged 45-65 years who received an inactivated influenza vaccine. The CDR3, as DNA: TGTGCCATCAGTGGAGCGACAAATACTAGAAATTTCTCCTACAATGAGCAGTTCTTC. The encoded protein is CAISGATNTRNFSYNEQFF.